These 20 T cell receptor beta chains were all obtained from the same sample, sequenced in a study of blood T cell repertoires in COVID-19. Assay used: immunoSEQ multiplex PCR; TCRdb lists only in-frame clones, some missing. The sample yields under 300,000 clones, roughly 90% seen once. The specimen sequenced was PBMCs or T cells enriched from blood (not recorded which). The origin of the receptors is a woman aged 45-65 years who had recovered from COVID-19.

The chain carries TRBV20-1 and TRBJ1-2, with D unresolved. Trimming stripped 6 bases from V and 2 bases from J, with 7 bases between. The length of the CDR3 is 11 residues. The germline V gene has CDR1 DFQATT and CDR2 SNEGSKA (reference sequence). CDR3 sequence reads: CSALENYGYTF. CDR3 nucleotides: TGCAGTGCCCTAGAAAACTATGGCTACACCTTC.

The CDR3 DNA reads as TGTGCCAGCAGTTACCGGGAGGGGTATGGCTATGAGCAGTTCTTC. Translation gives CASSYREGYGYEQFF. V usage is TRBV6-5 and J usage is TRBJ2-1; 8 bases map to TRBD2. Germline V lookup: CDR1 MNHEY, CDR2 SVGAGI. The CDR3 runs 15 residues. J gave up 8 bases and V 2 bases, and 8 bases lay outside the gene matches.

The J gene is TRBJ2-4, the V gene TRBV30; 7 bases line up with TRBD1. The germline CDR1 and CDR2 sequences are GTSNPN and SVGIG (reference sequence). The CDR3 runs to 14 residues. After removal of 3 bases from V and 4 bases from J, the junction contained 6 bases not matched to a gene. CDR3 region: CAWSPTGFKNIQYF. Written as DNA, the CDR3 is TGTGCCTGGAGCCCGACAGGGTTTAAAAACATTCAGTACTTC.

The chain employs TRBV19 and TRBJ2-3; TRBD2 aligns across 9 bases. The V gene end was trimmed by 10 bases and the J gene end by 3 bases; junction bases not matched to a gene: 8. The germline gives CDR1 LNHDA, CDR2 SQIVND (reference sequence). The CDR3 sequence is 14 residues long. CDR3 in DNA: TGTGCCACCGGGGTAGCGGGAGTTACAGATACGCAGTATTTT. Translating gives CATGVAGVTDTQYF.

This chain uses TRBV2 with TRBJ1-5; TRBD1 aligns across 8 bases. Trimming removed 7 bases from V and 1 base from J; junction bases left unmatched: 6. Germline CDR1 reads SNHLY; CDR2 reads FYNNEI. This CDR3 comprises 15 residues. The CDR3 DNA reads as TGTGCCAGCAACCGACAGGGGACGAGCAATCAGCCCCAGCATTTT. It codes for CASNRQGTSNQPQHF.

This chain connects TRBV7-2 to TRBJ1-4, with D maybe TRBD1 (6 bases). V shed 5 bases and J shed 8 bases, with 15 bases lying between them. The CDR3 covers 14 residues. Germline CDR1 reads SGHTA; CDR2 reads FQGNSA. CDR3 amino acids: CASSQLGAGEKLFF. CDR3 nucleotide sequence: TGTGCCAGCAGCCAGTTGGGGGCTGGGGAAAAACTGTTTTTT.

The V and J genes are TRBV28 and TRBJ1-4; 9 bases map to TRBD1. In germline, CDR1 is MDHEN, CDR2 SYDVKM. The CDR3 extends over 14 amino acids. The junction had 9 bases not matched to a gene; V was cut back by 6 bases and J by 10 bases. CDR3 region: CASSRSGTGRKLFF. The DNA for the CDR3 is TGTGCCAGCAGCAGATCCGGGACAGGGAGAAAACTGTTTTTT.

Comments on this clone: A read error may produce the germline difference seen at one junction end. The chain has TRBV7-2 and TRBJ2-2; 8 bases are shared with TRBD2. The CDR3 is 16 amino acids. Germline loops: CDR1 SGHTA, CDR2 FQGNSA. CDR3 residues: CASNLESGRGTGELFF. The CDR3, as DNA: TGTGCCAGCAACTTAGAGAGCGGGAGAGGCACCGGGGAGCTGTTTTTT.

The gene calls are TRBV10-3 and TRBJ2-5; the D is unclear. Germline lookup yields CDR1 ENHRY and CDR2 SYGVKD. The CDR3 totals 13 residues. V lost 1 base and J 0 bases, leaving 3 bases between the germline ends. The CDR3 here is CAISEYNQETQYF. The CDR3 bases are TGTGCCATCAGTGAGTACAACCAAGAGACCCAGTACTTC.

This clone was counted once. The V gene is TRBV7-3, the J gene TRBJ2-5; 9 bases map to TRBD1. This CDR3 spans 16 amino acids. CDR1 SGHTA and CDR2 FQGTGA come from the germline V gene. Unmatched junction bases numbered 10, after V lost 5 bases and J lost 3 bases. In DNA form, the CDR3 reads TGTGCCAGCAGCACCCGTCCCGGGACAGGGAAAGAGACCCAGTACTTC. This sequence encodes CASSTRPGTGKETQYF. Looking up the rest from reference TRBV7-3 and TRBJ2-5 gives the full variable domain: GAGVSQTPSNKVTEKGKYVELRCDPISGHTALYWYRQSLGQGPEFLIYFQGTGAADDSGLPNDRFFAVRPEGSVSTLKIQRTERGDSAVYLCASSTRPGTGKETQYFGPGTRLLVL.

This sequence joins TRBV5-1 and TRBJ2-1; TRBD2 matches at 15 bases. The CDR3 has 15 amino acids. Germline CDR1 and CDR2: SGHRS and YFSETQ. The V segment lost 4 bases and the J segment 7 bases; nucleotides outside the gene matches: 3. As DNA, the CDR3 is TGCGCCAGCAGCACGGGACTAGCGGGAGGTAATGAGCAGTTCTTC. Translation: CASSTGLAGGNEQFF.

The rearrangement uses TRBV9 and TRBJ2-2; 7 bases align to TRBD1. The germline gives CDR1 SGDLS, CDR2 YYNGEE. Trimming removed 2 bases from V and 1 base from J; junction bases left unmatched: 8. The CDR3 is 17 residues long. DNA of the CDR3: TGTGCCAGCAGCGTGTCCGCCGGGACAGTGAACACCGGGGAGCTGTTTTTT. Protein product: CASSVSAGTVNTGELFF.

CDR3 DNA: TGTGCCAGTATAGGGACTAGCGGAGGGGAATACGAGCAGTACTTC. Its translation is CASIGTSGGEYEQYF. The J gene is TRBJ2-7, the V gene TRBV19, with 11 positions matching TRBD2. CDR1 and CDR2 (germline): LNHDA, SQIVND (reference sequence). V was clipped by 7 bases and J by 4 bases; unmatched bases: 9. The CDR3 consists of 15 residues.

This chain connects TRBV7-8 to TRBJ1-1; 9 bases fit TRBD1. CDR1 is SGHVS and CDR2 is FQNEAQ in the germline V gene. CDR3 length equals 15 residues. The V and J ends lost 6 bases and 6 bases, in that order; junction bases with no gene match: 11. The CDR3 coding sequence is TGTGCCAGCAGGCCGAGACAGGGGGGGCTGGCTGAAGCTTTCTTT. This encodes CASRPRQGGLAEAFF.

The chain recombines TRBV9 with TRBJ1-1; 9 positions agree with TRBD1. Per the germline V gene, CDR1 is SGDLS and CDR2 is YYNGEE. The CDR3 is made up of 14 amino acids. V shed 5 bases, J shed 5 bases, and the junction held 7 bases outside the gene matches. The CDR3 DNA sequence: TGTGCCAGCAGTACTACGACAGGGGGTACTGAAGCTTTCTTT. Translating gives CASSTTTGGTEAFF.

The chain recombines TRBV7-2 with TRBJ1-1, with 7 bases fitting TRBD1. The V gene end was trimmed by 6 bases and the J gene end by 4 bases; junction bases not matched to a gene: 11. CDR3 length: 15 residues. Per germline, CDR1 SGHTA and CDR2 FQGNSA. CDR3 sequence reads: CASSSQGPGGTEAFF. CDR3 coding DNA: TGTGCCAGCAGTTCTCAGGGTCCAGGGGGCACTGAAGCTTTCTTT.

This clone was found once. The rearrangement joins TRBV7-9 to TRBJ2-2; D gene ambiguous. V was pared by 5 bases and J by 5 bases, with 12 bases between. The CDR3 has 14 amino acids. CDR1 and CDR2 (germline): SEHNR, FQNEAQ (reference sequence). CDR3 nucleotides: TGTGCCAGCAGCCAAGCGTACCGGACCGGGGAGCTGTTTTTT. It yields the protein CASSQAYRTGELFF.

The rearrangement uses TRBV7-2 and TRBJ2-7; TRBD2 matches at 13 bases. This CDR3 is 16 amino acids long. CDR1 SGHTA and CDR2 FQGNSA come from the germline V gene. The V segment lost 5 bases and the J segment 3 bases; nucleotides outside the gene matches: 7. The CDR3 region has the DNA TGTGCCAGCAGCGGACCGGGACTAGCGGGACTCTACGAGCAGTACTTC. It specifies CASSGPGLAGLYEQYF.

The chain couples TRBV6-1 to TRBJ1-2; D unclear. Germline V lookup: CDR1 MNHNS, CDR2 SASEGT. V was pared by 2 bases and J by 0 bases, with 10 bases between. The CDR3 covers 15 residues. CDR3 loop: CASSELAGSNYGYTF. For the CDR3, the DNA is TGTGCCAGCAGTGAATTAGCGGGTTCTAACTATGGCTACACCTTC.

The V call is TRBV7-9, the J call TRBJ2-7; TRBD1 aligns across 7 bases. Germline values: CDR1 SEHNR, CDR2 FQNEAQ (reference sequence). V was pared by 4 bases and J by 3 bases, with 9 bases of the junction left unmatched. The CDR3 runs 15 residues. CDR3 in amino acids: CASSSDRVWRYEQYF. As DNA, the CDR3 is TGTGCCAGCAGCTCAGACAGGGTATGGCGCTACGAGCAGTACTTC.